The 3 T cell receptor beta chains reported below all come from one sample, sequenced in a study of OX40 agonist ivuxolimab in advanced cancers. Generated by immunoSEQ multiplex PCR, the TCRdb table keeps only in-frame clones and is missing some. The table has 53,000 or so clones, around 85% seen once; the top ten hold roughly an eighth. The specimen comprised CD4+ or CD8+ T cells sorted from blood, sampled in a trial of the OX40 agonist ivuxolimab. These TCRs come from an adult with an advanced solid tumor such as melanoma, head and neck, liver or kidney cancer.

This chain uses TRBV6-1 with TRBJ1-6; D may be TRBD1 (5 bases). V lost 4 bases and J 5 bases, leaving 9 bases between the germline ends. Germline CDR1 MNHNS, CDR2 SASEGT. The CDR3 contains 14 residues. DNA of the CDR3: TGTGCCAGCAGTGCACGACAGAATAATTCACCCCTCCACTTT. Translating it yields CASSARQNNSPLHF.

The gene calls are TRBV5-1 and TRBJ2-3; no definite D call. Germline assignment: CDR1 SGHRS and CDR2 YFSETQ. The CDR3 extends over 13 amino acids. Trimming left V 2 bases short and J 4 bases short, with 8 bases between. CDR3 coding DNA: TGCGCCAGCAGCTTACTTACCCCAGATACGCAGTATTTT. It is translated as CASSLLTPDTQYF.

This chain connects TRBV18 to TRBJ2-7; D ambiguous. Trimming took off 1 base at V and 5 bases at J, with 9 bases between the two ends. The CDR3 loop spans 13 amino acids. The germline CDR1 and CDR2 sequences are KGHSH and LQKENI. This chain's CDR3 is CASSPQAVHEQYF. DNA of the CDR3: TGTGCCAGCTCACCACAGGCAGTTCACGAGCAGTACTTC.